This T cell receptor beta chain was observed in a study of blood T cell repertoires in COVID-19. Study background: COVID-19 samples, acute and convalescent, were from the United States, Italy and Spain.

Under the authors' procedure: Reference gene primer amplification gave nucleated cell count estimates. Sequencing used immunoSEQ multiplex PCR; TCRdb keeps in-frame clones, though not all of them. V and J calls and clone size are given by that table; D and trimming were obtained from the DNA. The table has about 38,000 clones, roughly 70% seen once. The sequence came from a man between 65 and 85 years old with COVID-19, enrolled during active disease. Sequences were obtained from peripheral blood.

As DNA, the CDR3 is TGCAGCGTTGTGGGCCTCTATGGCTACACCTTC. Protein product: CSVVGLYGYTF. J is TRBJ1-2 and V is TRBV29-1, with D hard to call. The CDR3 contains 11 residues. Per the germline V gene, CDR1 is SQVTM and CDR2 is ANQGSEA. Trimming pared 4 bases from V and 4 bases from J, leaving 7 bases between.